The 15 T cell receptor beta chains below come from one sample, sequenced in a study of OX40 agonist ivuxolimab in advanced cancers. The protocol was immunoSEQ multiplex PCR, while the TCRdb copy is restricted to in-frame clones and leaves out a portion. Of about 20,000 clones detected, approximately 87% appear once; the ten largest clones hold 45% to 55%. The sample here was CD4+ or CD8+ T cells sorted from blood, taken in a trial of the OX40 agonist ivuxolimab. The receptor set was obtained from an adult with an advanced solid tumor such as melanoma, head and neck, liver or kidney cancer.

V is TRBV6-5 and J is TRBJ2-5, with TRBD1 matching 7 bases. The V gene end was trimmed by 0 bases and the J gene end by 1 base; junction bases not matched to a gene: 2. Germline CDR1 MNHEY, CDR2 SVGAGI. This CDR3 has 15 amino acids. CDR3 bases: TGTGCCAGCAGTTACTCCGACAGGGCCCAAGAGACCCAGTACTTC. Translating it yields CASSYSDRAQETQYF.

Here the CDR3 reads CASSLGSYNQPQHF. The CDR3 coding sequence is TGTGCCAGCAGTCTTGGCAGCTACAATCAGCCCCAGCATTTT. The gene calls are TRBV27 and TRBJ1-5; the D is unclear. Deletions cut 5 bases from V and 3 bases from J, with 11 bases between. This CDR3 has 14 amino acids. Per the germline V gene, CDR1 is MNHEY and CDR2 is SMNVEV (reference sequence).

The chain couples TRBV4-1 to TRBJ2-7; D is uncertain. Trimming removed 1 base from V and 4 bases from J, with 11 bases in between. This CDR3 spans 14 amino acids. Germline V CDR1 and CDR2: MGHRA, YSYEKL. The CDR3 sequence: CASSQVYGTYEQYF. The CDR3 DNA reads as TGCGCCAGCAGCCAAGTTTATGGAACATACGAGCAGTACTTC.

The chain is built from TRBV25-1 and TRBJ2-4; a weak D match, TRBD1 (6 bases). V was pared by 6 bases and J by 8 bases, with 20 bases between. CDR1 and CDR2 from the germline V gene are MGHDK and SYGVNS. This CDR3 has 15 residues. This CDR3 reads CASSQATGKEDIQYF. Here the CDR3 DNA reads TGTGCCAGCAGCCAAGCTACAGGGAAGGAGGACATTCAGTACTTC.

This sequence joins TRBV27 and TRBJ2-2; D is unresolved. The CDR3 contains 14 residues. Trimming removed 4 bases from V and 4 bases from J, with 10 bases in between. CDR1 MNHEY and CDR2 SMNVEV come from the germline V gene (reference sequence). The CDR3 DNA follows: TGTGCCAGCAGTTACCAGTCCACCACCGGGGAGCTGTTTTTT. As protein: CASSYQSTTGELFF.

The chain has TRBV9 and TRBJ1-1; D not certain. V was clipped by 3 bases and J by 4 bases, with 10 bases between them. Per germline, CDR1 SGDLS and CDR2 YYNGEE. The CDR3 loop spans 13 amino acids. The CDR3 DNA is TGTGCCAGCAGCGCCGGGGAGATCACTGAAGCTTTCTTT. This codes for CASSAGEITEAFF.

The chain employs TRBV5-5 and TRBJ1-1, with D possibly TRBD1 on 5 matching bases. Germline V gene data show CDR1 as SGHKS and CDR2 as YYEKEE (reference sequence). With 6 bases removed from V and 1 base from J, the gap between germline ends came to 16 bases. The CDR3 sequence is 15 residues long. In DNA, the CDR3 is TGTGCCAGCACCTCGGAGGGGTTGGGGAACACTGAAGCTTTCTTT. Encoded protein: CASTSEGLGNTEAFF.

The rearrangement uses TRBV4-1 and TRBJ2-7, with unresolved D. Trimming left V 1 base short and J 4 bases short, with 8 bases between. The CDR3 totals 13 residues. Germline V gene lookup returns CDR1 MGHRA and CDR2 YSYEKL. CDR3 protein: CASSQVPKYEQYF. CDR3 DNA: TGCGCCAGCAGCCAAGTGCCGAAATACGAGCAGTACTTC.

This clone was counted once. V and J are TRBV11-2 and TRBJ1-2; D might be TRBD1 (5 bases). CDR3 size: 13 residues. The V end was cut by 7 bases, the J end by 8 bases, with 17 bases between. CDR1 and CDR2 (germline): SGHAT, FQNNGV. The CDR3 DNA reads as TGTGCCAGCACCTTCGGGACGGGCCGAGGCTACACCTTC. It is translated as CASTFGTGRGYTF.

On this clone: Mismatch with germline at one junction end may stem from a read error. The genes are TRBV10-2 and TRBJ1-3; D unresolved. Germline values: CDR1 WSHSY, CDR2 SAAADI. CDR3 length equals 13 residues. The CDR3 DNA reads as TGCGCCAGCAGTGACGGACCGGGAAGGCCATATGGTTTT. It codes for CASSDGPGRPYGF.

The chain couples TRBV5-1 to TRBJ2-7, with D unclear. Germline CDR1 is SGHRS and CDR2 is YFSETQ. Trimming removed 7 bases from V and 4 bases from J, with 15 bases in between. The CDR3 is 13 residues long. The CDR3 spells CASSLELTYEQYF. Written as DNA, the CDR3 is TGCGCCAGCTCCCTGGAACTGACTTACGAGCAGTACTTC.

The table lists this clone with a few counts. The chain recombines TRBV5-1 with TRBJ2-7, with TRBD1 as a possible D gene (6 bases). V was shortened by 1 base and J by 4 bases, with 12 bases between the two germline ends. The germline CDR1 and CDR2 sequences are SGHRS and YFSETQ. The CDR3 totals 14 residues. Here the CDR3 reads CASSLFTGPYEQYF. DNA of the CDR3: TGCGCCAGCAGCTTGTTTACAGGGCCGTACGAGCAGTACTTC.

The J gene is TRBJ2-7, the V gene TRBV5-4, with TRBD2 matching 7 bases. V shed 2 bases, J shed 4 bases, and the junction held 6 bases outside the gene matches. The CDR3 loop spans 14 amino acids. The V gene's germline CDR1 is SGHNT and CDR2 YYREEE (reference sequence). The CDR3 DNA reads TGTGCCAGCAGCTTCTCTAGCGGATCTTACGAGCAGTACTTC. This gives the protein CASSFSSGSYEQYF. Complete variable domain (other parts from reference TRBV5-4 and TRBJ2-7): ETGVTQSPTHLIKTRGQQVTLRCSSQSGHNTVSWYQQALGQGPQFIFQYYREEENGRGNFPPRFSGLQFPNYSSELNVNALELDDSALYLCASSFSSGSYEQYFGPGTRLTVT.

The chain joins TRBV11-2 to TRBJ2-5; a possible D gene is TRBD1 (8 bases). V was cut by 2 bases and J by 2 bases, with 24 bases left in between. Germline values: CDR1 SGHAT, CDR2 FQNNGV. This CDR3 spans 19 amino acids. DNA for the CDR3: TGTGCCAGCAGCTTAAAGATCTTGAATGAACAGGGGGGGCAAGAGACCCAGTACTTC. The encoded protein is CASSLKILNEQGGQETQYF.

The J gene is TRBJ2-7, the V gene TRBV7-2; D might be TRBD1 or TRBD2, each matching 5 bases. Trimming left V 5 bases short and J 4 bases short, with 15 bases between. Per germline, CDR1 SGHTA and CDR2 FQGNSA. This CDR3 contains 14 residues. CDR3 sequence (DNA): TGTGCCAGCAGCACCGGGACGTCCGGGTACGAGCAGTACTTC. It encodes CASSTGTSGYEQYF.